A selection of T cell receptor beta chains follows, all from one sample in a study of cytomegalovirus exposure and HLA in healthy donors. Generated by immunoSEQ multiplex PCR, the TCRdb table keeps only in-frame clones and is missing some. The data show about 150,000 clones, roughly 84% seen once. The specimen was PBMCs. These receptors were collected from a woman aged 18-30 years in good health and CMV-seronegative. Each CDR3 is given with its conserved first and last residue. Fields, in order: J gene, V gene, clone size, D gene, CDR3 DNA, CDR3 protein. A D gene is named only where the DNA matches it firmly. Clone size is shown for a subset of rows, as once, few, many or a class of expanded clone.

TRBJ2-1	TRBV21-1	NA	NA	TGTGCCAGCAGCAGACGCGGGACTAGGCTCCACAATGAGCAGTTCTTC	CASSRRGTRLHNEQFF
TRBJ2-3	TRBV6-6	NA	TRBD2	TGTGCCAGCAGAATAAGCGGGACCCACACAGATACGCAGTATTTT	CASRISGTHTDTQYF
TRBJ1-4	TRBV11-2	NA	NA	TGTGCCAGCAGCTTACGCTTATCGGATGAAAAACTGTTTTTT	CASSLRLSDEKLFF
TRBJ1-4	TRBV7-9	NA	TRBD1	TGTGCCAGCAGCTTCAAGGGGGCCGGGGAAAAACTGTTTTTT	CASSFKGAGEKLFF
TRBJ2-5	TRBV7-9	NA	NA	TGTGCCAGCAGTCAGTGGGCGGACAGTGAAACTGAAGAGACCCAGTACTTC	CASSQWADSETEETQYF
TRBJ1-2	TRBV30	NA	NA	TGTGCCTGGAGTGTCGAGGCCGTCAACTATGGCTACACCTTC	CAWSVEAVNYGYTF
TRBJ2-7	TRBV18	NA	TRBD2	TGTGCCAGCTCACCCGGACTAGCGAGAGTCTACGAGCAGTACTTC	CASSPGLARVYEQYF
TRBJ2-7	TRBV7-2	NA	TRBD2	TGTGCCAGCAGCCCGGGACTAGCGGGGGGACCGGCCTACGAGCAGTACTTC	CASSPGLAGGPAYEQYF
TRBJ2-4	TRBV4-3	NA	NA	TGCGCCAGCAGCCAAGATCAGGAGGGGACGAAAAACATTCAGTACTTC	CASSQDQEGTKNIQYF
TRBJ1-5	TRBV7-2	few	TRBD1	TGTGCCAGCAGCCAGACAGGGCAGCCCCAGCATTTT	CASSQTGQPQHF
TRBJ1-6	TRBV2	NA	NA	TGTGCCAGCAGTGAAGAGCGGGGTTCACCCCTCCACTTT	CASSEERGSPLHF
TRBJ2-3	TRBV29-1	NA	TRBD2	TGCAGCGTTCGTCTAGCGGGACAGTATACGCAGTATTTT	CSVRLAGQYTQYF
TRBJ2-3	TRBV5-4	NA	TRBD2	TGTGCCAGCAGCCAAGGACTAGCGGGGATCACAGATACGCAGTATTTT	CASSQGLAGITDTQYF
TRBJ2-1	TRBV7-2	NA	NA	TGTGCCAGCAGCTCGGTCCCTGGAGGCAATGAGCAGTTCTTC	CASSSVPGGNEQFF
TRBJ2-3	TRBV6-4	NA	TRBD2	TGTGCCAGCAGGATAACGGGAGGGTCAACAGATACGCAGTATTTT	CASRITGGSTDTQYF
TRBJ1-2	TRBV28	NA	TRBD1	TGTGCCAGCAGTTTCGCAGGGGGCAGGGGCTACACCTTC	CASSFAGGRGYTF
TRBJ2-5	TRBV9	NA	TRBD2	TGTGCCAGCAGCGTTCTAGCGGGGCTGACCCAGTACTTC	CASSVLAGLTQYF
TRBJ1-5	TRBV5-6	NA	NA	TGTGCCAGCAGCCGCATACTGGCTGGGGAGCATCAGCCCCAGCATTTT	CASSRILAGEHQPQHF
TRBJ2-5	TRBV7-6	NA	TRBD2	TGTGCCAGCGAGAGCGGGAGGGCGGCGAGACAAGAGACCCAGTACTTC	CASESGRAARQETQYF
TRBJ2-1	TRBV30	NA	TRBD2	TGTGCCTGGAGGAAAAGGGGACTAGCGGGACGAGAGCAGTTCTTC	CAWRKRGLAGREQFF
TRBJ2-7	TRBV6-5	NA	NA	TGTACCAGCAGTTCCTCGACAGGCCCACGCCTCTACGAGCAGTACTTC	CTSSSSTGPRLYEQYF
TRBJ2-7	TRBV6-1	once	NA	TGTGCCAGCAGTGAAGCCGACACCTACGAGCAGTACTTC	CASSEADTYEQYF